Following are 10 T cell receptor beta chains from one sample sequenced in a study of response to subunit inactivated influenza vaccine. TCRdb used MiXCR to reprocess the RT-PCR reads, holding one entry per CDR3 protein. The data contain 500,000 to 600,000 distinct CDR3 sequences, around 11% of them singletons. Sequencing was performed on PBMCs from blood, taken on the day of vaccination. These receptors all come from a man in his fifties who received an inactivated influenza vaccine.

The chain combines TRBV11-2 with TRBJ2-5; 9 nucleotides align to TRBD2. Germline V lookup: CDR1 SGHAT, CDR2 FQNNGV. The CDR3 spans 18 residues. The V and J ends lost 5 bases and 2 bases, in that order; junction bases with no gene match: 15. CDR3 loop: CASSHPAGRGGPQETQYF. CDR3 coding DNA: TGTGCCAGCAGCCACCCGGCAGGGCGGGGGGGTCCACAAGAGACCCAGTACTTC. The variable domain in full, completed from reference TRBV11-2 and TRBJ2-5, reads EAGVAQSPRYKIIEKRQSVAFWCNPISGHATLYWYQQILGQGPKLLIQFQNNGVVDDSQLPKDRFSAERLKGVDSTLKIQPAKLEDSAVYLCASSHPAGRGGPQETQYFGPGTRLLVL.

This clonotype has more than one count but fewer than ten. The chain recombines TRBV28 with TRBJ1-1; unclear D gene. Trimming stripped 2 bases from V and 4 bases from J, with 11 bases between. In germline, CDR1 is MDHEN, CDR2 SYDVKM. The CDR3 consists of 14 residues. The chain's CDR3 is CASSLTARFTEAFF. The CDR3 bases are TGTGCCAGCAGTTTAACAGCGCGGTTCACTGAAGCTTTCTTT.

This clonotype was counted a few times. This chain links TRBV4-1 with TRBJ2-7, with D perhaps matching TRBD1 (5 bases). The CDR3 covers 14 residues. V shed 8 bases and J shed 3 bases, with 17 bases lying between them. CDR1 is MGHRA, CDR2 YSYEKL, per germline. DNA of the CDR3: TGCGCCAGCCCTAAGTCGGACAAACTCTACGAGCAGTACTTC. Protein sequence: CASPKSDKLYEQYF.

The J gene is TRBJ2-3, the V gene TRBV2; the D call may be TRBD1 or TRBD2 (6 bases each). The V gene's germline CDR1 is SNHLY and CDR2 FYNNEI. This CDR3 spans 15 amino acids. V was cut by 4 bases and J by 2 bases, with 13 bases left in between. CDR3: CASSARRGLTDTQYF. For the CDR3, the DNA is TGTGCCAGCAGTGCCCGACGGGGGCTCACAGATACGCAGTATTTT.

Ten or more counts support this clonotype. The chain is built from TRBV29-1 and TRBJ1-5; 8 positions match TRBD1. Germline-derived CDR1 and CDR2 are SQVTM and ANQGSEA. V trimming: 6 bases; J trimming: 5 bases; junction bases outside the gene matches: 6. This CDR3 spans 13 amino acids. The CDR3, as DNA: TGCAGCGTGCGGACAGGGCGGGATCAGCCCCAGCATTTT. Protein sequence: CSVRTGRDQPQHF. Full variable domain (remainder filled in from reference TRBV29-1 and TRBJ1-5): SAVISQKPSRDICQRGTSLTIQCQVDSQVTMMFWYRQQPGQSLTLIATANQGSEATYESGFVIDKFPISRPNLTFSTLTVSNMSPEDSSIYLCSVRTGRDQPQHFGDGTRLSIL.

This clonotype appeared many times. The chain couples TRBV12-3 or TRBV12-4 to TRBJ2-5; D assignment may be TRBD1 or TRBD2 (5 bases each). The CDR3 spans 13 residues. Trimming left V 3 bases short and J 4 bases short, with 9 bases between. CDR3 in DNA: TGTGCCAGCAGTTTTCGAGGGGTAGAGACCCAGTACTTC. It specifies CASSFRGVETQYF.

The chain uses TRBV20-1 and TRBJ2-2, with D perhaps matching TRBD2 (5 bases). The CDR3 loop spans 17 amino acids. Germline-derived CDR1 and CDR2 are DFQATT and SNEGSKA (reference sequence). The ends were cut back, 2 bases at V and 0 bases at J, with 16 bases in the middle. CDR3 amino acids: CSARYGVAGPNTGELFF. DNA of the CDR3: TGCAGTGCTAGATACGGGGTGGCCGGACCGAACACCGGGGAGCTGTTTTTT.

This clonotype was recorded at least ten times. The J gene is TRBJ2-7, the V gene TRBV27; unclear D gene. V was pared by 6 bases and J by 2 bases, with 11 bases between. The CDR3 is made up of 13 amino acids. In germline, CDR1 is MNHEY, CDR2 SMNVEV (reference sequence). CDR3 in amino acids: CASSPYYTYEQYF. CDR3 DNA: TGTGCCAGCAGCCCTTACTACACCTACGAGCAGTACTTC.

In this sample, this clonotype turned up a few times. This chain's CDR3 is CASFRRGGGDTQYF. CDR3 coding DNA: TGTGCCTCCTTTCGGCGGGGGGGAGGTGATACGCAGTATTTT. The rearrangement uses TRBV30 and TRBJ2-3, with 9 nucleotides matching TRBD2. The CDR3 loop spans 14 amino acids. CDR1 is GTSNPN, CDR2 SVGIG, per germline (reference sequence). V lost 7 bases to trimming and J lost 6 bases; unmatched junction nucleotides: 11. The full variable domain, its missing parts supplied by reference TRBV30 and TRBJ2-3, is SQTIHQWPATLVQPVGSPLSLECTVEGTSNPNLYWYRQAAGRGLQLLFYSVGIGQISSEVPQNLSASRPQDRQFILSSKKLLLSDSGFYLCASFRRGGGDTQYFGPGTRLTVL.

The chain uses TRBV18 and TRBJ1-1; D perhaps matches TRBD1 (5 bases). Germline-derived CDR1 and CDR2 are KGHSH and LQKENI. The V end lost 5 bases, the J end lost 0 bases, and 7 bases lay between the germline ends. This CDR3 has 13 amino acids. The CDR3 bases are TGTGCCAGCTCAGGGGACCTGAACACTGAAGCTTTCTTT. This sequence encodes CASSGDLNTEAFF.